This T cell receptor beta chain originates from a study of CD8+ T cells in alopecia areata. Extracted RNA was reverse transcribed, and the resulting cDNA served as sequencing template. The assay was immunoSEQ multiplex PCR, and TCRdb's table has in-frame clones only and misses some. The sample lists 150,000 to 200,000 clones, around three fifths seen once, with 10% to 15% in the top ten. Treatment noted: oral pan-JAK inhibitor, 5-10 mg twice daily. Trimming removed 5 bases at V and 16 bases at J, with 21 bases between. This CDR3 contains 13 residues. Per germline, CDR1 LNHNV and CDR2 YYDKDF (reference sequence).

The V and J genes are TRBV15 and TRBJ2-1; D gene ambiguous. This specimen was CD8+ T cells sorted from blood, taken at week 24, from a patient treated with tofacitinib. The clonotype comes from a human donor with alopecia areata. The chain's CDR3 is CATSPAVSLFPFF. The CDR3 DNA sequence: TGTGCCACCAGCCCCGCGGTCTCGCTATTCCCTTTCTTC.